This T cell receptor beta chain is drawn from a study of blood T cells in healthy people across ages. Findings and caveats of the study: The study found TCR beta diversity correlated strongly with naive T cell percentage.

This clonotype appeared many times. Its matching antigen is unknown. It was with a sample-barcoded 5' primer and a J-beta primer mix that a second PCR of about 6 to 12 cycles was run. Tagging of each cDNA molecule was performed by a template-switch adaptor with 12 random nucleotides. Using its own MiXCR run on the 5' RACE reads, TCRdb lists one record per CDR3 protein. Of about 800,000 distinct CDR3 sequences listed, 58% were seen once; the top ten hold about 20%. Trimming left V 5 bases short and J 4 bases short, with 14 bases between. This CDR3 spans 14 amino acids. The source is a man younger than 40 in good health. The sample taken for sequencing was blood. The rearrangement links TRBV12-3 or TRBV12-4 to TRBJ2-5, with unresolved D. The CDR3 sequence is CASSGPTFGETQYF. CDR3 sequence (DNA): TGTGCCAGCAGTGGACCGACGTTCGGAGAGACCCAGTACTTC.